This T cell receptor beta chain was sequenced for a study of Ad26.COV2.S vaccination and SARS-CoV-2 variants. Study results and limitations: Vaccine recipients posted higher spike-specific TCR breadth than their placebo counterparts.

Note on this clone: Its antigen is unknown.

The method was immunoSEQ multiplex PCR; TCRdb's version includes in-frame clones alone and lacks a portion of them. The top ten clones hold around 3% of a sample with about 280,000 clones, approximately 89% of them seen once. The germline V gene has CDR1 MNHEY and CDR2 SVGAGI. This CDR3 region has 16 residues. V lost 2 bases and J 4 bases, leaving 15 bases between the germline ends. Treatment reported: about 20 received Ad26.COV2.S at low or high dose, single or two shots; roughly five received placebo; per-sample allocation not given. Sample collection was performed on day 63 after the first vaccine or placebo injection. This vaccine is an Ad26 vector that expresses the Wuhan-strain SARS-CoV-2 spike.

The origin of this receptor is a person aged 18-60 years who received the Ad26.COV2.S COVID-19 vaccine or a placebo. The source material was peripheral blood, sampled in a trial of Ad26.COV2.S vaccine versus placebo. The chain links TRBV6-5 to TRBJ1-3, with a weak D call TRBD1 (5 bases). CDR3 sequence (DNA): TGTGCCAGCAGTTACCGGGACTTTACACGGGGAAACACCATATATTTT. Its protein is CASSYRDFTRGNTIYF.